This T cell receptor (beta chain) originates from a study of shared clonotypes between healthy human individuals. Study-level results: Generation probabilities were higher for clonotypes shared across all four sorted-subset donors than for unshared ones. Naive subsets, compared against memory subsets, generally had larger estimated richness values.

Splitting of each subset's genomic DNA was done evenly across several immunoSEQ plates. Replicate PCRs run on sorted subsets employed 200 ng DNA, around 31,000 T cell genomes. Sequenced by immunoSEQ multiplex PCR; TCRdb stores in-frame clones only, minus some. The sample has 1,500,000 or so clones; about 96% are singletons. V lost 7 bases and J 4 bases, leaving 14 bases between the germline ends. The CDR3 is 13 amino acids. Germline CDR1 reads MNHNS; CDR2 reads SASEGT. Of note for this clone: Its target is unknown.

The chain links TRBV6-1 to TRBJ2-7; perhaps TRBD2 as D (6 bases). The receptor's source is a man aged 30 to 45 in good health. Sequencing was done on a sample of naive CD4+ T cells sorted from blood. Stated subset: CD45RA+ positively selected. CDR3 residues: CASTSIGGYEQYF. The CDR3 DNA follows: TGTGCCAGCACTTCGATCGGGGGTTACGAGCAGTACTTC.